This T cell receptor (beta chain) was profiled in a study of blood T cells in healthy people across ages. Study observations and caveats: Per million T cells, TCR beta diversity dropped roughly linearly as age increased. Unknown donor CMV status possibly confounded expanded clonotype changes.

Primed by a sample-barcoded 5' primer and a J-beta primer mix, a second PCR proceeded for roughly 7 to 11 cycles. MiXCR, applied by TCRdb to the 5' RACE reads, yields one record per CDR3 protein. The sample includes around 790,000 distinct CDR3 sequences, under 55% of them seen just once. This clonotype appeared a few times. Its antigen is as yet unknown. Each donor gave 9.5 to 10 milliliters of peripheral blood. This CDR3 comprises 15 residues. The V and J ends lost 0 bases and 0 bases respectively, with 9 bases between them. The germline V gene has CDR1 SNHLY and CDR2 FYNNEI. The sequencing sample was made of blood. The origin of this receptor is a man in his sixties in good health. V gene TRBV2 combines with J gene TRBJ2-7; D is perhaps TRBD1 (5 bases). Written as DNA, the CDR3 is TGTGCCAGCAGTGAAGCGCCAGGGTACTCCTACGAGCAGTACTTC. Translated, it gives CASSEAPGYSYEQYF.